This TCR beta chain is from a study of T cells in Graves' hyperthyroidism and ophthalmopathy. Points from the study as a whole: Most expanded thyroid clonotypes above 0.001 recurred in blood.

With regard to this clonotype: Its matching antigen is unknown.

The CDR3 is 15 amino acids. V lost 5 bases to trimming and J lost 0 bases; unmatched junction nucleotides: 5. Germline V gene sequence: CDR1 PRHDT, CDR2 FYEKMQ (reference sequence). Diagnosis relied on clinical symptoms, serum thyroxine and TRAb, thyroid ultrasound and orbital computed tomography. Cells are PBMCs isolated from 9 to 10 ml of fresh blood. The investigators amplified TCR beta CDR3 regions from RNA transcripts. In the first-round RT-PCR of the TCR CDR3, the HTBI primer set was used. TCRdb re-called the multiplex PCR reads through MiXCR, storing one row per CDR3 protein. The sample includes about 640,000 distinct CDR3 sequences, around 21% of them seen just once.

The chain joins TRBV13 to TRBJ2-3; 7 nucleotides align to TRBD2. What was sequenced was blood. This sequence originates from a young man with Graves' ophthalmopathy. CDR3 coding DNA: TGTGCCAGCAGCCCTAGCGGAGCTAGCACAGATACGCAGTATTTT. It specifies CASSPSGASTDTQYF. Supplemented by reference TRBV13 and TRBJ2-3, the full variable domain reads AAGVIQSPRHLIKEKRETATLKCYPIPRHDTVYWYQQGPGQDPQFLISFYEKMQSDKGSIPDRFSAQQFSDYHSELNMSSLELGDSALYFCASSPSGASTDTQYFGPGTRLTVL.